This TCR beta chain appears in the sequencing data of a study of shared clonotypes between healthy human individuals. Study results and caveats: The naive CD4 repertoires of a few donors were compared, and around 5% of clonotypes were shared.

Concerning this clone: Its specificity is not known.

Into CD45RA+ naive and CD45RA-negative memory subsets, the CD4+ cells were split. Germline V CDR1 and CDR2: SGHRS, YFSETQ. V was cut by 3 bases and J by 8 bases, with 21 bases left in between. This CDR3 has 17 residues. The assay used deep level. Generated by immunoSEQ multiplex PCR, the TCRdb table keeps only in-frame clones and is missing some. This sample has around 2,000,000 clones, with roughly 94% found just once. V and J are TRBV5-1 and TRBJ1-6; weak D call: TRBD1 (5 bases). This clonotype was sampled from a man aged 18 to 29 in good health. The sequencing input was naive CD4+ T cells sorted from blood. The subset was: CD45RA+ positively selected. CDR3: CASSSSPAGGVHSPLHF. The CDR3 DNA follows: TGCGCCAGCAGCTCCTCCCCTGCTGGGGGTGTGCATTCACCCCTCCACTTT.